This is a list of T cell receptor beta chains from one sample in a study of T cells in Graves' hyperthyroidism and ophthalmopathy. TCRdb recomputed calls from the multiplex PCR reads with MiXCR, one row per CDR3 protein. The data show roughly 560,000 distinct CDR3 sequences, roughly 14% seen once. Material for sequencing was blood. These receptors were obtained from a woman in her forties with Graves' ophthalmopathy. Both conserved end residues are trimmed from each CDR3. Clone size is shown for a subset of rows, as once, few, many or a class of expanded clone.

len | v_gene | abundance | CDR3aa
10 | TRBV6-2/TRBV6-3 | many | ASSRQEVEQY
11 | TRBV30 | many | AWSLKGVETQY
10 | TRBV6-1 | - | ASMEGTHEQY
13 | TRBV6-5 | many | ASSYKLGRVVEQY
12 | TRBV30 | - | AWGVDRVGYGYT
12 | TRBV27 | - | ASSSPPAHYEQY
13 | TRBV5-1 | - | ASSFRDRGQTEAF
10 | TRBV6-5 | many | ASRTALYGYT
11 | TRBV6-5 | many | ASRRASSYEQY
10 | TRBV19 | few | AGGSGNQPQH
11 | TRBV20-1 | many | SAPGLLQETQY
13 | TRBV10-3 | many | AISDLRQGQIEQY
15 | TRBV5-1 | few | ASSLADTQLGSGELF
11 | TRBV7-7 | many | ASSRHLNTEAF
12 | TRBV28 | many | ASSLDGGGTEAF
11 | TRBV19 | many | ASSGEYQETQY
13 | TRBV5-1 | many | ASSFGSSDTGELF
17 | TRBV5-1 | - | ASSLDGLAGDLSSYEQY
11 | TRBV28 | many | ASSLRGVPEAF
19 | TRBV25-1 | many | ASSEYKNPVSGALAKNIQY
11 | TRBV20-1 | many | SAKGTGDTEAF
11 | TRBV6-1 | many | ASSEEGSYEQY
15 | TRBV11-2 | few | ASSYESWEGGRAEAF
12 | TRBV11-2 | many | ASSLSLALETQY
13 | TRBV29-1 | many | SVEGGFYSNQPQH
12 | TRBV5-1 | - | ASSLDRLGTESF